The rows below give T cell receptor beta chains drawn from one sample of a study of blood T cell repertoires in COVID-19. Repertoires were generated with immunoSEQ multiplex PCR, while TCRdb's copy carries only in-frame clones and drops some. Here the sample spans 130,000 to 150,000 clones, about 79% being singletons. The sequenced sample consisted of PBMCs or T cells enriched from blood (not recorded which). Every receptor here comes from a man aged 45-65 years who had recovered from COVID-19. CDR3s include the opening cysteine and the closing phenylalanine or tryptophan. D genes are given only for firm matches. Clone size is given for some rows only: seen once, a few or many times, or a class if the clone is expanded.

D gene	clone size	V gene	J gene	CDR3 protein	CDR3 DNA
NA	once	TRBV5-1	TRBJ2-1	CASSRPRGSYNEQFF	TGCGCCAGCAGCCGCCCTAGGGGATCCTACAATGAGCAGTTCTTC
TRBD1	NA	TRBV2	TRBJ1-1	CASNRGNTEAFF	TGTGCCAGCAACAGGGGGAACACTGAAGCTTTCTTT
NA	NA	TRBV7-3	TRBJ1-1	CASSPSRGTEAFF	TGTGCCAGCAGCCCTTCTAGGGGGACTGAAGCTTTCTTT
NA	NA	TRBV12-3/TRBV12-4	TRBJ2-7	CASSFLPSYEQYF	TGTGCCAGCAGTTTCCTACCATCCTACGAGCAGTACTTC
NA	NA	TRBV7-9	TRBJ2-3	CASSLGTASSTDTQYF	TGTGCCAGCAGCTTAGGGACAGCCTCTAGCACAGATACGCAGTATTTT
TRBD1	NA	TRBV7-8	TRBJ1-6	CASSLERTGSTPLHF	TGTGCCAGCAGCTTAGAGAGGACAGGGTCGACACCCCTCCACTTT
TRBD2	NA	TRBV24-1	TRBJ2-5	CATSQLAGGPETQYF	TGTGCCACCAGCCAGCTAGCGGGGGGGCCAGAGACCCAGTACTTC
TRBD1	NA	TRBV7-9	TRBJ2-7	CASSLELGGTYYEQYF	TGTGCCAGCAGCTTAGAGCTAGGGGGCACTTACTACGAGCAGTACTTC
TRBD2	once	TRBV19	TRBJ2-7	CASSPGLTGYEQYF	TGTGCCAGTAGTCCGGGACTAACGGGCTACGAGCAGTACTTC
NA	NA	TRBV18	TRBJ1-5	CASSEQGYQPQHF	TGTGCCAGCTCAGAGCAGGGGTATCAGCCCCAGCATTTT
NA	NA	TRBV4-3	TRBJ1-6	CASSQDRQYNSPLHF	TGCGCCAGCAGCCAAGACCGACAGTATAATTCACCCCTCCACTTT
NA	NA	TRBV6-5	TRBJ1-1	CASSYSAVNTEAFF	TGTGCCAGCAGTTACTCCGCGGTGAACACTGAAGCTTTCTTT
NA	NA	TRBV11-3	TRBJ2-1	CASSYGGSYNEQFF	TGTGCCAGCAGCTACGGGGGCTCCTACAATGAGCAGTTCTTC
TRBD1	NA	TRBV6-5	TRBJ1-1	CASSYVTGRNTEAFF	TGTGCCAGCAGTTACGTGACAGGGAGGAACACTGAAGCTTTCTTT
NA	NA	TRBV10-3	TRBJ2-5	CAISGREEETQYF	TGTGCCATCAGTGGCCGAGAAGAAGAGACCCAGTACTTC
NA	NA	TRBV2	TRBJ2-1	CASSEVLASYNEQFF	TGTGCCAGCAGTGAAGTACTAGCCTCCTACAATGAGCAGTTCTTC
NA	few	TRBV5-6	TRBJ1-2	CASSLATGLGGYTF	TGTGCCAGCAGCTTGGCCACAGGGTTAGGTGGCTACACCTTC
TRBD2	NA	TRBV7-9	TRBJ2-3	CASSPRGLAGDWTDTQYF	TGTGCCAGCAGCCCGCGGGGACTAGCGGGGGACTGGACGGATACGCAGTATTTT
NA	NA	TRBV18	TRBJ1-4	CASSPPGQGGRNEKLFF	TGTGCCAGCTCACCACCGGGACAAGGAGGACGTAATGAAAAACTGTTTTTT
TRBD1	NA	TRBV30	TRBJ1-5	CAWSPRTGYNQPQHF	TGTGCCTGGAGTCCACGGACAGGGTATAATCAGCCCCAGCATTTT
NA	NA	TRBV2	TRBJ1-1	CASSVPRRWGRGTEAFF	TGTGCCAGCAGTGTCCCCCGCCGTTGGGGGCGCGGCACTGAAGCTTTCTTT